Each of the 18 T cell receptor beta chains below was sequenced from the same sample in a study of CD4 T cells in relation to SARS-CoV-2 and coronaviruses. The unexposed donors gave CD4+ T cells in 2011-2018, prior to COVID-19. Using immunoSEQ multiplex PCR, the repertoire was profiled, and TCRdb retains in-frame clones only, with some absent. The top ten clones hold 0.13% to 0.15% of a sample with 60,000 to 65,000 clones, 94% of them seen once. The sequencing sample was made of naive CD4+ T cells from PBMCs. Subset: naive CD4+ T cells isolated by negative enrichment. The source is a human donor in good health.

The V call is TRBV30, the J call TRBJ2-7; 9 positions match TRBD1. The CDR3 length is 18 residues. CDR1 is GTSNPN and CDR2 is SVGIG in the germline V gene (reference sequence). Trimming removed 1 base from V and 4 bases from J; junction bases left unmatched: 17. The CDR3 reads CAWSGQGELRRENYEQYF. The CDR3 region has the DNA TGTGCCTGGAGTGGACAGGGGGAATTACGGCGGGAGAATTACGAGCAGTACTTC.

This clone showed up just once. The chain recombines TRBV7-9 with TRBJ2-6; D is perhaps TRBD1 (5 bases). Germline V gene sequence: CDR1 SEHNR, CDR2 FQNEAQ (reference sequence). V lost 0 bases and J lost 0, with 6 bases in between. The CDR3 is 16 amino acids. CDR3 region: CASSLATGSGANVLTF. CDR3 sequence (DNA): TGTGCCAGCAGCTTAGCTACAGGCTCTGGGGCCAACGTCCTGACTTTC.

This rearrangement joins TRBV5-4 to TRBJ1-3, with TRBD1 identical over 7 bases. Per germline, CDR1 SGHNT and CDR2 YYREEE (reference sequence). The trim removed 4 bases at V and 4 bases at J, leaving 5 bases unmatched. The CDR3 contains 14 residues. CDR3 residues: CASSNWGQGNTIYF. The DNA of the CDR3 is TGTGCCAGCAGCAATTGGGGACAGGGAAACACCATATATTTT.

The V and J genes are TRBV3-1 (or the pseudogene TRBV3-2) and TRBJ2-7; TRBD1 matches at 10 bases. J was trimmed by 4 bases and V by 5 bases; bases with no gene match: 5. Germline CDR1 reads LGHDT; CDR2 reads YNNKEL (reference sequence). The CDR3 is made up of 14 amino acids. CDR3 protein: CASSGWTGGYEQYF. The CDR3 DNA reads TGTGCCAGCAGCGGATGGACAGGGGGTTACGAGCAGTACTTC.

The V call is TRBV4-2, the J call TRBJ2-5, with TRBD2 matching over 11 bases. J lost 4 bases, V lost 0 bases, and 10 bases had no gene match. Germline V gives CDR1 LGHNA, CDR2 YNFKEQ. The CDR3 covers 18 residues. Here the CDR3 DNA reads TGTGCCAGCAGCCAAGATTCCCTAGCGGGAGGCAGAGTAGAGACCCAGTACTTC. Translated: CASSQDSLAGGRVETQYF.

This clone was seen a single time. The gene calls are TRBV30 and TRBJ1-1; D remains ambiguous. CDR1 and CDR2 from the germline V gene are GTSNPN and SVGIG (reference sequence). This CDR3 is 12 amino acids long. The V and J ends lost 7 bases and 3 bases respectively, with 12 bases between them. This CDR3 is CASSGQYTEAFF. DNA of the CDR3: TGTGCCTCAAGCGGGCAGTACACTGAAGCTTTCTTT.

This chain links TRBV7-9 with TRBJ2-3; TRBD1 matches 9 bases. V shed 5 bases and J 1 base; nucleotides not matched to a gene: 4. Germline CDR1 is SEHNR and CDR2 is FQNEAQ (reference sequence). This CDR3 has 15 amino acids. The CDR3 DNA follows: TGTGCCAGCAGCCCCGGGACAGGGCGCACAGATACGCAGTATTTT. Translated: CASSPGTGRTDTQYF.

This chain links TRBV2 with TRBJ1-1, with unresolved D. The CDR3 has 12 residues. Germline loops: CDR1 SNHLY, CDR2 FYNNEI. Trimming pared 9 bases from V and 4 bases from J, leaving 12 bases between. Here the CDR3 reads CARSGRGTEAFF. CDR3 DNA sequence: TGTGCCAGGTCAGGTCGCGGCACTGAAGCTTTCTTT.

The chain links TRBV19 to TRBJ2-7; perhaps D is TRBD1 or TRBD2 (5 bases each). The V end lost 5 bases, the J end lost 2 bases, and 16 bases lay between the germline ends. The CDR3 spans 15 residues. Germline V gene lookup returns CDR1 LNHDA and CDR2 SQIVND (reference sequence). The CDR3 protein is CASSHSPGTTYEQYF. As DNA, the CDR3 is TGTGCCAGTAGTCATAGCCCCGGGACCACCTACGAGCAGTACTTC.

The chain is built from TRBV3-1 (or the pseudogene TRBV3-2) and TRBJ2-3; no firm D call. CDR3 length equals 12 residues. Germline CDR1 LGHDT, CDR2 YNNKEL (reference sequence). The V gene lost 1 base and the J gene lost 7 bases, with 6 bases spanning the gap. The CDR3 here is CASSQVENTQYF. CDR3 nucleotides: TGTGCCAGCAGCCAAGTTGAAAATACGCAGTATTTT.

This sequence joins TRBV27 and TRBJ1-5, with D maybe TRBD1 (6 bases). This CDR3 comprises 17 residues. V lost 4 bases, J lost 4 bases, and 20 bases lay in between. CDR1 and CDR2 (germline): MNHEY, SMNVEV (reference sequence). The CDR3 sequence: CASSSILGRGGNQPQHF. For the CDR3, the DNA is TGTGCCAGCAGTTCTATACTAGGCAGGGGAGGTAATCAGCCCCAGCATTTT.

The V call is TRBV5-4, the J call TRBJ1-2; no definite D call. Trimming left V 0 bases short and J 4 bases short, with 10 bases between. Germline V gene sequence: CDR1 SGHNT, CDR2 YYREEE (reference sequence). This CDR3 contains 14 residues. The CDR3 sequence is CASSLESTSYGYTF. The CDR3 coding sequence is TGTGCCAGCAGCTTGGAATCTACGTCCTATGGCTACACCTTC. The full variable domain, in which reference TRBV5-4 and TRBJ1-2 provide the parts outside the CDR3, is ETGVTQSPTHLIKTRGQQVTLRCSSQSGHNTVSWYQQALGQGPQFIFQYYREEENGRGNFPPRFSGLQFPNYSSELNVNALELDDSALYLCASSLESTSYGYTFGSGTRLTVV.

This clone showed up just once. The chain joins TRBV10-2 to TRBJ1-1; D remains ambiguous. This CDR3 spans 14 amino acids. The ends were cut back, 2 bases at V and 1 base at J, with 8 bases in the middle. Germline CDR1 reads WSHSY; CDR2 reads SAAADI. CDR3 in amino acids: CASSENRRNTEAFF. In nucleotides, the CDR3 is TGCGCCAGCAGTGAGAACCGACGGAACACTGAAGCTTTCTTT.

J is TRBJ1-4 and V is TRBV5-5; TRBD1 agrees at 7 bases. The V gene end was trimmed by 6 bases and the J gene end by 4 bases; junction bases not matched to a gene: 9. Germline V gives CDR1 SGHKS, CDR2 YYEKEE (reference sequence). This CDR3 has 15 residues. The CDR3 reads CASKENQGGNEKLFF. The DNA of the CDR3 is TGTGCCAGCAAGGAAAACCAGGGGGGTAATGAAAAACTGTTTTTT.

The chain couples TRBV27 to TRBJ1-5; tentative D call: TRBD1 (5 bases). V was trimmed by 3 bases and J by 2 bases, leaving 11 bases between them. The CDR3 extends over 15 amino acids. Germline V gene lookup returns CDR1 MNHEY and CDR2 SMNVEV (reference sequence). This CDR3 is CASSFAGSGNQPQHF. For the CDR3, the DNA is TGTGCCAGCAGTTTTGCAGGGAGCGGCAATCAGCCCCAGCATTTT.

The genes are TRBV24-1 and TRBJ2-4; D is unclear. The CDR3 consists of 13 residues. Trimming pared 2 bases from V and 6 bases from J, leaving 7 bases between. Per germline, CDR1 KGHDR and CDR2 SFDVKD. The CDR3 DNA follows: TGTGCCACCAGTGATTCAACTGTAAACATTCAGTACTTC. Amino acid sequence: CATSDSTVNIQYF.

The genes are TRBV28 and TRBJ2-3; 9 bases agree with TRBD2. With V trimmed by 8 bases and J by 5 bases, 8 bases remained unmatched. This CDR3 is built from 14 residues. The germline CDR1 and CDR2 sequences are MDHEN and SYDVKM. Here the CDR3 reads CASGLAGAGDTQYF. For the CDR3, the DNA is TGTGCCAGCGGATTAGCGGGAGCCGGAGATACGCAGTATTTT.

The gene calls are TRBV2 and TRBJ2-7; D is uncertain. The CDR3 totals 11 residues. V lost 4 bases to trimming and J lost 3 bases, with 4 bases between them. The germline V gene has CDR1 SNHLY and CDR2 FYNNEI. As DNA, the CDR3 is TGTGCCAGCAGTGTCCACTACGAGCAGTACTTC. Its protein product is CASSVHYEQYF.